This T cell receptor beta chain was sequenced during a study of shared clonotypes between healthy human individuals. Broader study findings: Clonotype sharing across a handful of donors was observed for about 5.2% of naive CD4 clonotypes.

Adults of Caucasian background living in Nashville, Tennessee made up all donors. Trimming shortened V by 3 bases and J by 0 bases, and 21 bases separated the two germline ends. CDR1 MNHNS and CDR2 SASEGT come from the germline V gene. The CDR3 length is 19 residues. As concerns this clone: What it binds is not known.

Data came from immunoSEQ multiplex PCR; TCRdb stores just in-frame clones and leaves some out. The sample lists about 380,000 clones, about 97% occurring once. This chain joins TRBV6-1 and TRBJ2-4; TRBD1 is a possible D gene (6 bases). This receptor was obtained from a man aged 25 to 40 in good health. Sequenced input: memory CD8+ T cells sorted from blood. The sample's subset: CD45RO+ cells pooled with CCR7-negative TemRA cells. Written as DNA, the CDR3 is TGTGCCAGCAGTGAGAGTAGGGGGAATGCCGTTTTAGCCAAAAACATTCAGTACTTC. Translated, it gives CASSESRGNAVLAKNIQYF.